This T cell receptor beta chain was captured in a study of cytomegalovirus exposure and HLA in healthy donors. General observations from the study: Some TCR beta chains (roughly 150 of them) were listed as cytomegalovirus-associated. Reportedly, fewer N-insertions than the approximately 690-donor mean appeared in an Asian-associated ancestry cluster in a later analysis.

PCR primers comprised 60 Vbeta and 13 Jbeta primers. Original analysis: Later, an analysis found 65 million to 85 million unique TCR beta chains, and about 10 million of these were shared. TCRdb keeps only in-frame clones here, not all; method: immunoSEQ multiplex PCR. The D gene and trimming were derived from the DNA, and the V and J assignments and clone size from that table. Of about 190,000 clones in the sample, 65% to 85% were seen once. For this clone: Its antigen is still unknown.

Germline CDR1 SGDLS, CDR2 YYNGEE. V lost 0 bases, J lost 0 bases, and 8 bases lay in between. The CDR3 totals 15 residues. The study sampled nominally healthy donors, though unrecorded immune exposures were likely. The chain has TRBV9 and TRBJ2-3; D possibly corresponds to TRBD2 (5 bases). Source material: PBMCs. This TCR was recovered from a woman younger than 35 in good health and CMV-seronegative. CDR3 coding DNA: TGTGCCAGCAGCGTAGACAGACTAAGCACAGATACGCAGTATTTT. It is translated as CASSVDRLSTDTQYF.